This record looks at one T cell receptor (beta chain) sequence and its context. Its antigen is currently unknown. This sample was taken from a study of cytomegalovirus exposure and HLA in healthy donors. From germline, CDR1 is SGHRS and CDR2 YFSETQ. J lost 8 bases, V lost 5 bases, and 9 bases had no gene match. This CDR3 has 15 residues. General observations from the study: For most TCR sequences rarity was the rule, although some public TCRs occurred in many donors.

Researchers ran the PCR with 60 Vbeta and 13 Jbeta primers. Libraries were prepared by immunoSEQ multiplex PCR; TCRdb keeps only in-frame clonotypes and omits some of them. The sample has 100,000 or so clones; 73% are singletons. This rearrangement joins TRBV5-1 to TRBJ2-1; the match to TRBD2 covers 11 bases. This TCR came from a man aged 40-55 years in good health and CMV-seronegative. The sequenced sample consisted of PBMCs. DNA of the CDR3: TGCGCCAGCAGAATAGCGGGGGGGCTCTTGTATGAGCAGTTCTTC. It encodes CASRIAGGLLYEQFF. The entire variable domain, with the rest obtained from reference TRBV5-1 and TRBJ2-1, is as follows: KAGVTQTPRYLIKTRGQQVTLSCSPISGHRSVSWYQQTPGQGLQFLFEYFSETQRNKGNFPGRFSGRQFSNSRSEMNVSTLELGDSALYLCASRIAGGLLYEQFFGPGTRLTVL.